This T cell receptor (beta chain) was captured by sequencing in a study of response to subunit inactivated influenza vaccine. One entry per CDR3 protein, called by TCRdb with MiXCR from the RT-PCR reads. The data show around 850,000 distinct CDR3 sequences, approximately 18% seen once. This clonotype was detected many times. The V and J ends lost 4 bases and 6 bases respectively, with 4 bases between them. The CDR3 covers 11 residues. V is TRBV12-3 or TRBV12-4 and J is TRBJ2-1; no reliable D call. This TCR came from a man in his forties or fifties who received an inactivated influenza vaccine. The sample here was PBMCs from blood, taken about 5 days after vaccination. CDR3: CASSSPNEQFF. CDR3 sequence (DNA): TGTGCCAGCAGTTCCCCCAATGAGCAGTTCTTC.